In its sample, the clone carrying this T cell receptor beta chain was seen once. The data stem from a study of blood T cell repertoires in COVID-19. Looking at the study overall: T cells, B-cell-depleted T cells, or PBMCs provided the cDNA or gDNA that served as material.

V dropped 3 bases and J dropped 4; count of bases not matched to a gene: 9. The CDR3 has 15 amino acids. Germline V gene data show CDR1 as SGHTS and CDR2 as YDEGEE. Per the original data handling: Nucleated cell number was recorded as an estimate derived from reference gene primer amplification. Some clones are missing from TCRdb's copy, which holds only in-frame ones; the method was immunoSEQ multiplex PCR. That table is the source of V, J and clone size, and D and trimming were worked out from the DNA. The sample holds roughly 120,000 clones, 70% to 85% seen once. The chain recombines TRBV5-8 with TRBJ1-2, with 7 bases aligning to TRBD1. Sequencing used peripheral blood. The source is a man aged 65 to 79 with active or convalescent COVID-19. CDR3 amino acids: CASSSLTGVTYGYTF. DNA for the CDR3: TGTGCCAGCAGCTCCCTCACAGGGGTCACCTATGGCTACACCTTC.